This passage covers 31 T cell receptor beta chains from one sample sequenced in a study of technical replicates of blood from several donors (dated by TCRdb to the late 2010s). The library was prepared using the immunoSEQ multiplex PCR assay. Imported from immuneACCESS, the table was reduced by TCRdb to in-frame sequences with V and J called. These copies leave out some clones; in studies compared against another copy, an unresolved V gene accounts for under half, and the cause of the remainder is not known. In this sample the table shows about 94,000 clones, about 94% of which occur a single time. Of the sample, about 0.24% is held by the ten largest clones. The sequenced material came from T cells isolated from PBMCs. These receptors came from a human donor in good health.

The chain has TRBV6-1 and TRBJ2-5, with TRBD2 as a possible D gene (5 bases). V gave up 6 bases and J gave up 2 bases, with 10 bases separating them. Germline-derived CDR1 and CDR2 are MNHNS and SASEGT. This CDR3 has 13 residues. The CDR3 loop reads CASSPLVQETQYF. CDR3 in DNA: TGTGCCAGCAGCCCACTAGTACAAGAGACCCAGTACTTC.

CDR3 nucleotide sequence: TGTGCCAGCGAGGACAGGGGCACAGATACGCAGTATTTT. Translation gives CASEDRGTDTQYF. The chain joins TRBV6-5 to TRBJ2-3, with 8 bases aligning to TRBD1. V lost 8 bases, J lost 1 base, and 2 bases stayed unmatched. This CDR3 has 13 amino acids. Germline V gene lookup returns CDR1 MNHEY and CDR2 SVGAGI.

The J gene is TRBJ2-7, the V gene TRBV5-1; 7 bases are shared with TRBD1. Germline V CDR1 and CDR2: SGHRS, YFSETQ. This CDR3 region has 14 residues. V lost 6 bases, J lost 0 bases, and 6 bases stayed unmatched. For the CDR3, the DNA is TGCGCCAGCACTCCAGGGGGAAGCTCCTACGAGCAGTACTTC. It codes for CASTPGGSSYEQYF.

The V gene is TRBV30, the J gene TRBJ1-2, with D possibly being TRBD1 (5 bases). This CDR3 has 12 residues. Trimming stripped 6 bases from V and 6 bases from J, with 14 bases between. The germline gives CDR1 GTSNPN, CDR2 SVGIG (reference sequence). The DNA of the CDR3 is TGTGCCTGCCTGGGGGGGAAGGATGGCTACACCTTC. Its translation is CACLGGKDGYTF. Full variable domain (missing parts from reference TRBV30 and TRBJ1-2): SQTIHQWPATLVQPVGSPLSLECTVEGTSNPNLYWYRQAAGRGLQLLFYSVGIGQISSEVPQNLSASRPQDRQFILSSKKLLLSDSGFYLCACLGGKDGYTFGSGTRLTVV.

The V call is TRBV14, the J call TRBJ2-7; D remains ambiguous. CDR1 and CDR2 from the germline V gene are SGHDN and FVKESK. CDR3 size: 13 residues. V was clipped by 1 base and J by 2 bases, with 6 bases between them. The CDR3 region is CASSQGRTYEQYF. In DNA, the CDR3 is TGTGCCAGCAGCCAAGGCAGGACCTACGAGCAGTACTTC.

J is TRBJ2-2 and V is TRBV7-3; 8 bases are shared with TRBD1. The germline V gene encodes CDR1 SGHTA and CDR2 FQGTGA. This CDR3 has 17 amino acids. Trimming took 6 bases from V and 4 from J; bases not matched to a gene: 13. CDR3 nucleotides: TGTGCCAGCAGGCACGCCGGGACAGGCGTCTTCACCGGGGAGCTGTTTTTT. It is translated as CASRHAGTGVFTGELFF.

The CDR3 sequence is CASMRTGRGDTQYF. The CDR3 DNA sequence: TGTGCCAGCATGAGGACTGGGCGGGGAGATACGCAGTATTTT. The chain employs TRBV6-5 and TRBJ2-3; TRBD2 is a possible D gene (6 bases). Germline V CDR1 and CDR2: MNHEY, SVGAGI. Trimming pared 7 bases from V and 5 bases from J, leaving 16 bases between. This CDR3 comprises 14 residues.

V usage is TRBV10-3 and J usage is TRBJ2-1, with a possible D match to TRBD2 (5 bases). Germline CDR1 and CDR2: ENHRY and SYGVKD. V was trimmed by 3 bases and J by 6 bases, leaving 9 bases between them. The CDR3 is made up of 13 amino acids. The CDR3 DNA follows: TGTGCCATCAGTGACCCGACTACCAATGAGCAGTTCTTC. Amino acids: CAISDPTTNEQFF.

CDR3 coding DNA: TGTGCCAGCAGCGAAGGGACAGCATATGGCTACACCTTC. Its translation is CASSEGTAYGYTF. V usage is TRBV11-3 and J usage is TRBJ1-2, with 7 bases aligning to TRBD1. Trimming cost V 5 bases and J 5 bases; bases outside gene matches: 5. The germline CDR1 and CDR2 sequences are SGHNT and YENEEA. CDR3 length equals 13 residues.

This rearrangement joins TRBV7-2 to TRBJ2-2, with a possible D match to TRBD2 (6 bases). The CDR3 spans 15 residues. Trimming removed 2 bases at V and 3 bases at J, with 10 bases between. Germline values: CDR1 SGHTA, CDR2 FQGNSA. CDR3: CASSLMGTHTGELFF. In DNA form, the CDR3 reads TGTGCCAGCAGCTTAATGGGGACTCACACCGGGGAGCTGTTTTTT.

J is TRBJ2-1 and V is TRBV5-1; weak D call: TRBD2 (6 bases). Trimming took 4 bases from V and 6 from J, leaving 17 bases between them. The germline gives CDR1 SGHRS, CDR2 YFSETQ. The CDR3 loop spans 15 amino acids. The CDR3 DNA reads TGCGCCAGCAGCCTATTAGCGGCGCCCCTCAATGAGCAGTTCTTC. Translating gives CASSLLAAPLNEQFF.

This chain joins TRBV7-9 and TRBJ2-3, with D perhaps TRBD1 (6 bases). Trimming removed 4 bases from V and 2 bases from J, with 19 bases in between. CDR1 SEHNR and CDR2 FQNEAQ come from the germline V gene (reference sequence). The CDR3 has 17 residues. The CDR3 spells CASSSTMPGQHTDTQYF. The CDR3 coding sequence is TGTGCCAGCAGCTCGACGATGCCGGGACAACACACAGATACGCAGTATTTT.

The CDR3 region has the DNA TGTGCCAGCAGCGACTTAGCGGGGGGGATCTACAATGAGCAGTTCTTC. Translated, it gives CASSDLAGGIYNEQFF. The chain has TRBV7-9 and TRBJ2-1; 11 positions agree with TRBD2. In germline, CDR1 is SEHNR, CDR2 FQNEAQ (reference sequence). This CDR3 has 16 residues. The J segment lost 3 bases and the V segment lost 5 bases, leaving 6 bases of the junction unmatched. Drawing the rest from reference TRBV7-9 and TRBJ2-1, the complete variable domain is DTGVSQNPRHKITKRGQNVTFRCDPISEHNRLYWYRQTLGQGPEFLTYFQNEAQLEKSRLLSDRFSAERPKGSFSTLEIQRTEQGDSAMYLCASSDLAGGIYNEQFFGPGTRLTVL.

The count of this clone is one. Written as DNA, the CDR3 is TGCGCCAGCAGTGAGTCTCGGGGTACGCAGTATTTT. Translated: CASSESRGTQYF. The J gene is TRBJ2-3, the V gene TRBV10-1; weak D call: TRBD2 (5 bases). V gave up 0 bases and J gave up 8 bases, with 6 bases separating them. This CDR3 contains 12 residues. Germline assignment: CDR1 WNHNN and CDR2 SYGVQD (reference sequence).

This clone was detected once. V usage is TRBV29-1 and J usage is TRBJ2-7; 7 bases map to TRBD1. The CDR3 is made up of 13 amino acids. V was pared by 4 bases and J by 1 base, with 4 bases of the junction left unmatched. Germline CDR1 reads SQVTM; CDR2 reads ANQGSEA. CDR3 sequence: CSVVRDSSYEQYF. CDR3 nucleotide sequence: TGCAGCGTTGTTAGGGACAGTTCCTACGAGCAGTACTTC.

The chain is built from TRBV7-6 and TRBJ2-1; D is possibly TRBD2 (5 bases). This CDR3 is 12 amino acids long. Germline lookup yields CDR1 SGHVS and CDR2 FNYEAQ. V lost 5 bases and J 8 bases, leaving 10 bases between the germline ends. CDR3 loop: CASSLGADEQFF. CDR3 nucleotides: TGTGCCAGCAGCCTTGGAGCGGATGAGCAGTTCTTC.

This chain uses TRBV19 with TRBJ2-2, with 9 bases identical to TRBD1. CDR1 is LNHDA and CDR2 is SQIVND in the germline V gene (reference sequence). The CDR3 loop spans 18 amino acids. J was trimmed by 4 bases and V by 3 bases; bases with no gene match: 12. The DNA of the CDR3 is TGTGCCAGTAGTATCACCCGTCGACAGGGGGAGATCACCGGGGAGCTGTTTTTT. Protein product: CASSITRRQGEITGELFF.

J is TRBJ1-3 and V is TRBV4-1; a possible D gene is TRBD1 (6 bases). The V end lost 1 base, the J end lost 8 bases, and 21 bases lay between the germline ends. Germline-derived CDR1 and CDR2 are MGHRA and YSYEKL. The CDR3 is 17 residues long. The CDR3: CASSQGSTYRDSDTIYF. CDR3 bases: TGCGCCAGCAGCCAAGGATCCACGTACAGGGATTCGGACACCATATATTTT.

The V call is TRBV7-9, the J call TRBJ2-7; the D gene is possibly TRBD1 (6 bases). Per germline, CDR1 SEHNR and CDR2 FQNEAQ (reference sequence). The CDR3 sequence is 13 residues long. Trimming cost V 3 bases and J 6 bases, with 12 bases left between them. The DNA of the CDR3 is TGTGCCAGCAGCTTGCAGGGGTCGGGCGAGCAGTACTTC. Residues: CASSLQGSGEQYF.

CDR3: CAVRVDRDLADTQYF. CDR3 DNA sequence: TGTGCAGTCCGCGTCGACAGAGACCTCGCAGATACGCAGTATTTT. The V call is TRBV7-8, the J call TRBJ2-3; D perhaps matches TRBD1 (5 bases). This CDR3 is 15 amino acids long. CDR1 is SGHVS, CDR2 FQNEAQ, per germline.

The chain couples TRBV6-5 to TRBJ2-1, with 7 bases lining up with TRBD1. This CDR3 is 16 amino acids long. V lost 0 bases to trimming and J lost 5 bases; unmatched junction nucleotides: 7. In germline, CDR1 is MNHEY, CDR2 SVGAGI. In DNA form, the CDR3 reads TGTGCCAGCAGTTACTCCCCAGGGGGTATCCACAATGAGCAGTTCTTC. Residues: CASSYSPGGIHNEQFF.

The V and J genes are TRBV19 and TRBJ2-3; perhaps TRBD1 as D (5 bases). Per the germline V gene, CDR1 is LNHDA and CDR2 is SQIVND (reference sequence). This CDR3 has 17 amino acids. Trimming stripped 3 bases from V and 3 bases from J, with 19 bases between. CDR3 amino acids: CASSIRQQGIGTDTQYF. The DNA of the CDR3 is TGTGCCAGTAGTATCCGGCAGCAGGGAATCGGAACAGATACGCAGTATTTT.

This clone was counted a single time. V gene TRBV19 combines with J gene TRBJ2-7; maybe TRBD1 (6 bases). The CDR3 is 15 residues long. The V gene lost 2 bases and the J gene lost 6 bases, with 17 bases spanning the gap. CDR1 is LNHDA, CDR2 SQIVND, per germline (reference sequence). This chain's CDR3 is CASSIRGRGRGEQYF. The DNA of the CDR3 is TGTGCCAGTAGTATAAGGGGCAGGGGAAGGGGCGAGCAGTACTTC.

The CDR3 region is CASSPTGTGYYGYTF. As DNA, the CDR3 is TGTGCCAGCAGTCCCACCGGGACAGGGTACTATGGCTACACCTTC. J is TRBJ1-2 and V is TRBV2, with 9 bases lining up with TRBD1. The CDR3 runs to 15 residues. CDR1 SNHLY and CDR2 FYNNEI come from the germline V gene. Trimming at V came to 5 bases and at J to 3 bases, leaving 7 bases not matched to a gene.

The V call is TRBV10-3, the J call TRBJ2-7, with D maybe TRBD2 (5 bases). V lost 6 bases and J lost 4, with 37 bases in between. This CDR3 contains 21 residues. CDR1 ENHRY and CDR2 SYGVKD come from the germline V gene. The CDR3 spells CAISAPRASRNREDTLYEQYF. CDR3 DNA sequence: TGTGCCATCAGCGCCCCTAGGGCTAGCCGGAACAGAGAGGATACTTTATACGAGCAGTACTTC.

This chain connects TRBV6-1 to TRBJ2-3; a possible D gene is TRBD1 (6 bases). The CDR3 contains 16 residues. The V and J ends lost 3 bases and 3 bases respectively, with 16 bases between them. Germline V CDR1 and CDR2: MNHNS, SASEGT. The CDR3 spells CASSDSGTRGTDTQYF. CDR3 in DNA: TGTGCCAGCAGTGATTCCGGGACAAGGGGGACAGATACGCAGTATTTT.

This CDR3 is CASSVAISGKANTGELFF. The CDR3 bases are TGTGCCAGCAGCGTAGCGATTAGCGGGAAGGCGAACACCGGGGAGCTGTTTTTT. The V call is TRBV9, the J call TRBJ2-2; 8 nucleotides agree with TRBD2. This CDR3 region has 18 residues. V trimming: 0 bases; J trimming: 0 bases; junction bases outside the gene matches: 7. CDR1 SGDLS and CDR2 YYNGEE come from the germline V gene.

The chain employs TRBV10-3 and TRBJ2-1, with D perhaps matching TRBD2 (7 bases). V lost 11 bases, J lost 0 bases, and 17 bases lay in between. Germline CDR1 reads ENHRY; CDR2 reads SYGVKD. The length of the CDR3 is 15 residues. The CDR3: CAYRGDTFSYNEQFF. CDR3 bases: TGTGCCTACCGGGGGGACACCTTCTCCTACAATGAGCAGTTCTTC.

This rearrangement joins TRBV28 to TRBJ2-7, with 7 bases that match TRBD2. Looked up from germline, CDR1 is MDHEN and CDR2 is SYDVKM. Losses at the gene ends were 4 bases for V and 2 bases for J; bases not matched to a gene: 14. CDR3 length: 17 residues. This CDR3 reads CASSSPPSGEGTYEQYF. The CDR3 DNA follows: TGTGCCAGCAGTTCCCCTCCATCGGGGGAGGGGACCTACGAGCAGTACTTC.

V is TRBV5-1 and J is TRBJ2-7; D is uncertain. The CDR3 length is 12 residues. Per germline, CDR1 SGHRS and CDR2 YFSETQ. Trimming took 5 bases from V and 3 from J, leaving 9 bases between them. In nucleotides, the CDR3 is TGCGCCAGCAGTGCTAGTATCTACGAGCAGTACTTC. It translates to CASSASIYEQYF.

The V gene is TRBV5-1, the J gene TRBJ1-1; D is perhaps TRBD1 (6 bases). There are 16 residues in the CDR3. Germline CDR1 and CDR2: SGHRS and YFSETQ. The V and J ends lost 4 bases and 8 bases respectively, with 24 bases between them. Here the CDR3 reads CASSQETGIGNTEAFF. The DNA of the CDR3 is TGCGCCAGCAGCCAAGAGACAGGAATAGGGAATACCGAAGCTTTCTTT.